This T cell receptor (beta chain) stems from a study of T cell repertoires in cytomegalovirus infection (dated by TCRdb to between 2018 and 2020). Study-level background: Recently identified HLA-C-restricted CMV epitopes, whose presentation resists viral immunomodulation, were targeted by peptide stimulations together with well-studied HLA-B-restricted epitopes. Donor HLA type was relevant to the analysis, because carriage of CMV infection together with the matching HLA type was indicated by public TCR beta signatures.

The full study reports these points: In both this cohort and an independent cohort of more than 350 donors, the cumulative frequency of public TCR beta family members distinguished carriers of CMV infection plus the relevant HLA type. The ex vivo response was dominated by HLA-C-restricted CMV-specific TCR beta clonotypes, which also provided the single most frequent clonotype in two of eight donors.

The treatment or condition label, as the study defines it: in vitro stimulation with specific CMV peptide epitopes to enrich CMV-specific T cells. V is clipped by 3 bases and J by 8 bases, and the sequence between their germline boundaries is 14 bases long. The germline V gene (reference sequence) gives CDR1 as SEHNR and CDR2 as FQNEAQ. There are 14 amino acids in the CDR3, from cysteine to phenylalanine inclusive. This entry keeps only the CDR3 DNA: 42 bases, framed from base 1. This clonotype was detected many times. No cognate antigen has been identified for it. One base away there is no much larger clone; base qualities are not given. The run used an Illumina HiSeq 1500. In TCRdb, the public reads were trimmed at Q25 with fastp and aligned with MiXCR, with productive beta chains retained. Here each entry gathers all rows of one CDR3 protein and keeps the most common genes and DNA. In this sample the table shows around 900,000 distinct CDR3 sequences, 31% of which occur a single time. The biggest ten clones account for 13% of the sample.

Source: cultured CD8+ T cells from PBMCs, taken from culture after CMV antigen stimulation. The clonotype was recovered from a human donor in good health (CMV status not recorded). Some clones in this sample may be carry-over from other donors' samples. The rearranged segments are TRBV7-9 and TRBJ2-1; the D gene is perhaps TRBD2, from 5 matching bases. The CDR3 reads as follows: CASSFITRVHEQFF. The sequenced DNA is TGTGCCAGCAGCTTTATTACGAGGGTCCATGAGCAGTTCTTC.